This T cell receptor (beta chain) was documented in a study of blood T cell repertoires in COVID-19 (dated by TCRdb to between 2020 and 2021). About the study as a whole: The collaborator samples originated in the United States, Italy and Spain and spanned the acute and convalescent phases of COVID-19. The prospective study material was composed of cDNA or gDNA derived from T cells, B-cell-depleted T cells, or PBMCs. The dataset comprised deeply sampled blood TCRbeta repertoires from subjects exposed to, actively infected with, or recovered from COVID-19. The repertoires were made available in a free public database intended to serve as a resource for research on the immune response to SARS-CoV-2. The samples were drawn from two sources: the first 160 participants of the ongoing ImmuneRACE study, and some 1,300 subjects contributed by 6 global collaborators. Nearly every sample came with metadata listing a de-identified subject ID, COVID-19 status, age in years and sex. Where available, HLA class I and class II types were taken from metadata supplied by the sample provider and were not determined by assay-based typing.

The immunoSEQ Assay, a bias-controlled multiplex PCR, was used to amplify TCRbeta CDR3 regions from genomic DNA. The original methods were these. Within the assay, amplification of reference gene primers was used to estimate how many nucleated cells each sample contained. To quantify the absolute abundance of each unique TCRbeta CDR3 rearrangement, sequence reads were collapsed and filtered. Productive Simpson clonality was computed per sample as the square root of Simpson's diversity index over productive rearrangements. TCRdb provides this immuneACCESS table in a form limited to in-frame rearrangements. Some clones are lacking; in checked studies, under half of them reflect an unresolved V gene, and why the rest are absent is not known. D and trimming come from the DNA, and the V and J calls and clone size come from that table. The table for this sample lists roughly 100,000 clones; about 80% of them were counted only once. Together, the top ten hold over 20% of the sample.

Collaborating institutions collected whole blood in K2EDTA tubes following their own protocols. For TCRbeta analysis, collaborator samples were shipped as frozen whole blood, as isolated PBMCs, or as DNA extracted from either sample type. In the case of this clone: The specificity of this receptor is unknown. No much larger clone exists at a distance of one base, and base qualities are not known.

V loses 1 base, J loses 7 bases, and the germline ends lie 14 bases apart. Per the germline V gene, SGHRS is the CDR1 and YFSETQ is the CDR2. The CDR3 measures 14 amino acids from cysteine to phenylalanine. Of all the DNA, just the CDR3 is kept, 42 bases in frame from base 1. Results and caveats for the whole study, not just this receptor: Clinical and demographic metadata were provided uncurated, with the amount varying by source and participant.

This clonotype was sampled from a man between 60 and 75 years old with acute or convalescent COVID-19. The chain uses TRBV5-1 and TRBJ1-1, and the D gene may be TRBD1, 6 bases matching. Sequencing was done on a sample of peripheral blood. The nucleotides are TGCGCCAGCAGCTTGTCCGGATCAGGGGATGAAGCTTTCTTT. It encodes CASSLSGSGDEAFF.